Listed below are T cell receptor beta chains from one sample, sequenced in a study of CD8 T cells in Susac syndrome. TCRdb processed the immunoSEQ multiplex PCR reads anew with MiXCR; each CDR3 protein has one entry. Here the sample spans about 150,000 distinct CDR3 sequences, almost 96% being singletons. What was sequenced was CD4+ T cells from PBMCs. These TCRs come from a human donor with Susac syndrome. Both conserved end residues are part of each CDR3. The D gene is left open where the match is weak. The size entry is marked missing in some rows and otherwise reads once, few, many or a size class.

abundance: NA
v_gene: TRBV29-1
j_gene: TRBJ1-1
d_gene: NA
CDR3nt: TGCAGCGTTGTGAGTCCCGGTGAAGCTTTCTTT
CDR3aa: CSVVSPGEAFF

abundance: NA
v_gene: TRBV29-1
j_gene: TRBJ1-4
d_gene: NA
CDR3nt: TGCAGCGCTAGACAAGCAACTAATGAAAAACTGTTTTTT
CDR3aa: CSARQATNEKLFF

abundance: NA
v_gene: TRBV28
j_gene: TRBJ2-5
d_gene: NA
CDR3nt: TGTGCCAGCAGTCCCTCCCTTGGGGAGACCCAGTACTTC
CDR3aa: CASSPSLGETQYF

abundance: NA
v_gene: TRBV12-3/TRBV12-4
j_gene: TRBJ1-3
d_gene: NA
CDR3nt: TGTGCCAGCAGTTTCATCCACTCTGGAAACACCATATATTTT
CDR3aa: CASSFIHSGNTIYF

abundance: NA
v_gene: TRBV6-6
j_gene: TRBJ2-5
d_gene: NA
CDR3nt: TGTGCCAGCAGTTACCGGGATGTTGCAATTAGAGAGACCCAGTACTTC
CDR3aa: CASSYRDVAIRETQYF

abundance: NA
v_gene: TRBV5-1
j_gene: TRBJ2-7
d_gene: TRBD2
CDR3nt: TGCGCCAGCAGCTTGGCAATGACTAGCGGTTCCTACGAGCAGTACTTC
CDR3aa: CASSLAMTSGSYEQYF

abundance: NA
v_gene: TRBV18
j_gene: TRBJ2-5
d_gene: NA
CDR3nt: TGTGCCAGCTCCTCGAAGAGGGCTAACCAAGAGACCCAGTACTTC
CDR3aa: CASSSKRANQETQYF

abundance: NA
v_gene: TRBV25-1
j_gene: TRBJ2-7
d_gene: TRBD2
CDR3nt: TGTGCCAGCAGCAGCTTGGGACTAGCGGGGCACTACGAGCAGTACTTC
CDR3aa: CASSSLGLAGHYEQYF

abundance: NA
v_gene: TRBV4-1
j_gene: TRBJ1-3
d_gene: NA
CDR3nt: TGCGCCAGCAGCCAACAAACAGGATTCGCTGGAAACACCATATATTTT
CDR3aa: CASSQQTGFAGNTIYF

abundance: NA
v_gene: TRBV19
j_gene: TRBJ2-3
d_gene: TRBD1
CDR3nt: TGTGCCAGTAGGCTGACAGGGGATACAGATACGCAGTATTTT
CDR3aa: CASRLTGDTDTQYF

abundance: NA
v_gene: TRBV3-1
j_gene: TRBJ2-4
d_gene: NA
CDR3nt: TGTGCCAGCAGCCAAGTAGCGGAAAACATTCAGTACTTC
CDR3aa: CASSQVAENIQYF

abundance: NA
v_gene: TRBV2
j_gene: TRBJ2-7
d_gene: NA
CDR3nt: TGTGCCAGTAAGACAGGCCCTAGCTCCTACGAGCAGTACTTC
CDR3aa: CASKTGPSSYEQYF

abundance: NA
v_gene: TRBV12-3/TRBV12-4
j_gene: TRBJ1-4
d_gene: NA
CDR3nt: TGTGCCAGCAGTTTAGCGCCAGTCGACGAAAAACTGTTTTTT
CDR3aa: CASSLAPVDEKLFF

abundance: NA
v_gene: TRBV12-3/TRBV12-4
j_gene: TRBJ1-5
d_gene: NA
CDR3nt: TGTGCCAGCGCTGTCGGGCAGCCCCAGCATTTT
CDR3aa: CASAVGQPQHF

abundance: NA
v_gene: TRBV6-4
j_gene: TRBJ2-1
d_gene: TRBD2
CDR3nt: TGTGCCAGCAGTGACTCGACTAGCGGGGGGGCCAATGAGCAGTTCTTC
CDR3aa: CASSDSTSGGANEQFF

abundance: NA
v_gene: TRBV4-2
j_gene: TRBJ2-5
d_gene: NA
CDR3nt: TGTGCCAGCAGCCAAGAGAGCCTGAGGGAGACCCAGTACTTC
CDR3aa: CASSQESLRETQYF

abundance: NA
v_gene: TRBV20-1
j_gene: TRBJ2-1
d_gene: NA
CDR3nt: TGCAGTGCTAGAGGGAACTCCGCGGAGCAGTTCTTC
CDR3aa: CSARGNSAEQFF

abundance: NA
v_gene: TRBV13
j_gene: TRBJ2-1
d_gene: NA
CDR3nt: TGTGCCAGCAGCTTACGCACTTCCAATGAGCAGTTCTTC
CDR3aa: CASSLRTSNEQFF

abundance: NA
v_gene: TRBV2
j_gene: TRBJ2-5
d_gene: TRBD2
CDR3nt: TGTGCCAGCGGAAGACTAGCGGGGGGCTCTTCGCAGTACTTC
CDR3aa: CASGRLAGGSSQYF

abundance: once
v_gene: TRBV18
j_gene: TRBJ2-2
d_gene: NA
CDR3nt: TGTGCCAGCTCACCTTTTGCGGGGAACACCGGGGAGCTGTTTTTT
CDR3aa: CASSPFAGNTGELFF

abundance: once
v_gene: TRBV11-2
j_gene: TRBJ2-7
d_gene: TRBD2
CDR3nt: TGTGCCAGCAGCTTAGGACTAGCGGTCTACGAGCAGTACTTC
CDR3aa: CASSLGLAVYEQYF

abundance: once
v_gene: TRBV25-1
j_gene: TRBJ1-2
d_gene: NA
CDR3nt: TGTGCCAGCAGTGGGCAGGGTGTAGGTGGCTACACCTTC
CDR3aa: CASSGQGVGGYTF

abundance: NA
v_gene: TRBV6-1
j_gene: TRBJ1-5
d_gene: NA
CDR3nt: TGTGCCAGCAGTGACTTGACTGCCCAGCCCCAGCATTTT
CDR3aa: CASSDLTAQPQHF

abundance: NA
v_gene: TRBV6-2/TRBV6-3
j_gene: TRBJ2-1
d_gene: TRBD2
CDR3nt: TGTGCCAGCAGTTACCCAGTTTTTGTAGCGGGGGGGTTCGATGAGCAGTTCTTC
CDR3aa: CASSYPVFVAGGFDEQFF

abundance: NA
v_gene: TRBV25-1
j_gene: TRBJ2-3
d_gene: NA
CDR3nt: TGTGCCAGCAGTGAATCCAGGTTTGATGATACGCAGTATTTT
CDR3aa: CASSESRFDDTQYF

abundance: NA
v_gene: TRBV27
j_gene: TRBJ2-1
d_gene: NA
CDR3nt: TGTGCCAGCAGTTTATCCAGCGGGACAAGCCCGCAGTTCTTC
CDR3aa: CASSLSSGTSPQFF

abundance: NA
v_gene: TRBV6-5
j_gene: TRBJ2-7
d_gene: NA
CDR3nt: TGTGCCAGCAGTCGCGGAGTAGCGGAGAACTACGAGCAGTACTTC
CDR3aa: CASSRGVAENYEQYF

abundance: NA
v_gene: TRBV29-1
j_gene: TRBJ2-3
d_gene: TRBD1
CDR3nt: TGCAGCGCAACCGGGACAGGGTCCCCAGATACGCAGTATTTT
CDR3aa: CSATGTGSPDTQYF

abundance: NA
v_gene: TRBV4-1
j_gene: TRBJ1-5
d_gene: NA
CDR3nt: TGCGCCAGCAGCCAAGAGGCGGGGTATCAGCCCCAGCATTTT
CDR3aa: CASSQEAGYQPQHF

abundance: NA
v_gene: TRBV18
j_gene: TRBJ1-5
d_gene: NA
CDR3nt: TGTGCCAGCTCACCCGACCAGCATCAGCCCCAGCATTTT
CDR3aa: CASSPDQHQPQHF

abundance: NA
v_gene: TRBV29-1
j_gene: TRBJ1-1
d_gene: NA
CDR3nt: TGCAGCGTTCAAGGGGACACGGTAGCTTTCTTT
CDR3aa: CSVQGDTVAFF

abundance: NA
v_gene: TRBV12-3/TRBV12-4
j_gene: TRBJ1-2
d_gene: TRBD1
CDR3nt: TGTGCCAGCAGCTTGGTTACAGGGGTAGGTGGCTACACCTTC
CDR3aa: CASSLVTGVGGYTF

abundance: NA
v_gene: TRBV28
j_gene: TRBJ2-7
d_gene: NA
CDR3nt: TGTGCCAGCAGTACCAGGGGGGCGAAGGGACCTGGCGAGCAGTACTTC
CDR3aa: CASSTRGAKGPGEQYF

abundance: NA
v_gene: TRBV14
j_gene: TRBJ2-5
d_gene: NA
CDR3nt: TGTGCCAGCAGCCAAGATCGGGTAGTTTTCGAGACCCAGTACTTC
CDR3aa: CASSQDRVVFETQYF

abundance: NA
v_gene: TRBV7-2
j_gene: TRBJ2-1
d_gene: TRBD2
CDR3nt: TGTGCCAGCAGCTTAGAAGGAACCAGCGGGAGGTACTACAATGAGCAGTTCTTC
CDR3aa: CASSLEGTSGRYYNEQFF

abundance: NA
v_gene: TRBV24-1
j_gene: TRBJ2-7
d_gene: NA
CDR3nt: TGTGCCACCAGTCATCCGGGACTGCACGAGCAGTACTTC
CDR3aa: CATSHPGLHEQYF

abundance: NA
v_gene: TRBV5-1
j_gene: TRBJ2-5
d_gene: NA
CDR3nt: TGTGCCAGCTCACCGGAGCAAGAGACCCAGTACTTC
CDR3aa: CASSPEQETQYF

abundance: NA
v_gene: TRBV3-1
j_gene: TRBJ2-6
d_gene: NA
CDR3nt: TGTGCCAGCAGCCTAAGGGGGAGCTCTGGGGCCAACGTCCTGACTTTC
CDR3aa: CASSLRGSSGANVLTF

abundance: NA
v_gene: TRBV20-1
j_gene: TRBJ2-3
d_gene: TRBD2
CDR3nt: TGCAGTGCTAGAGTGGGAGCTAGCGGGACAGATACGCAGTATTTT
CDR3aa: CSARVGASGTDTQYF

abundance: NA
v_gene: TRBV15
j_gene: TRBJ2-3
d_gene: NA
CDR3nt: TGTGCCACCAGCAACGGGGTAGGCGCAGATACGCAGTATTTT
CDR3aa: CATSNGVGADTQYF

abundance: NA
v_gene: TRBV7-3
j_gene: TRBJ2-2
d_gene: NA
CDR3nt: TGTGCCAGCAGCCCCACCCCTATCCGGGCCAACACCGGGGAGCTGTTTTTT
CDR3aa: CASSPTPIRANTGELFF

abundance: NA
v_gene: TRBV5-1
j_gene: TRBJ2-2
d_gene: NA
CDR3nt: TGCGCCAGCAGCTTAGGCGGACTTCGAACCGGGGAGCTGTTTTTT
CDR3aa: CASSLGGLRTGELFF

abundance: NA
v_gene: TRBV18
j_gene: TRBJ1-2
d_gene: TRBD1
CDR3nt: TGTGCCAGCTCACTAACAGGGGAGTATGGCTACACCTTC
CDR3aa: CASSLTGEYGYTF

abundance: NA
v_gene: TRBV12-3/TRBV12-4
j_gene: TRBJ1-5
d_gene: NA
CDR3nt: TGTGCCAGCAGTTTGGAGGCTACATTCAATCAGCCCCAGCATTTT
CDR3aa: CASSLEATFNQPQHF

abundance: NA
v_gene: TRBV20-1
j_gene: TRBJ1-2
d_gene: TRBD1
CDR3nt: TGCAGTGTTTGGGACAGGGGGAATGGCTACACCTTC
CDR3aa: CSVWDRGNGYTF

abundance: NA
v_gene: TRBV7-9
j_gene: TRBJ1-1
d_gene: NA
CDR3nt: TGTGCCAGCAGCTTAAGGATGAACACTGAAGCTTTCTTT
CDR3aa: CASSLRMNTEAFF

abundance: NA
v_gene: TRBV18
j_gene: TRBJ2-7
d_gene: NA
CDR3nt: TGTGCCAGCTCACGGGGCCCGGGGTACGAGCAGTACTTC
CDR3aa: CASSRGPGYEQYF

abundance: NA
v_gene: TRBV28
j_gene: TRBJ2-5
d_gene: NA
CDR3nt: TGTGCCACTATGACTAGTCCGTCACAAGAGACCCAGTACTTC
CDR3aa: CATMTSPSQETQYF

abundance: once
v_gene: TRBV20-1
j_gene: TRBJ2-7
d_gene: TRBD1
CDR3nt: TGCAGTGCTAGCGACAGGGGCTACGCCTACGAGCAGTACTTC
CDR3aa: CSASDRGYAYEQYF

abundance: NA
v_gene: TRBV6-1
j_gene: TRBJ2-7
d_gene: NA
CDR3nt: TGTGCCAGCAGTCAGCCTACAGGGGGGGTTACCTACGAGCAGTACTTC
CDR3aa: CASSQPTGGVTYEQYF

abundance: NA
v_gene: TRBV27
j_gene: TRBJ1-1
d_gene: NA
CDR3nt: TGTGCCAGCAGAAAGGATGGGATGAACACTGAAGCTTTCTTT
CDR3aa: CASRKDGMNTEAFF

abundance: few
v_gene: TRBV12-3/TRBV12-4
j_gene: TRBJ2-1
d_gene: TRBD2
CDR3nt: TGTGCCAGCAGCGCTAGCGGAGCCTCCTACAATGAGCAGTTCTTC
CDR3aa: CASSASGASYNEQFF

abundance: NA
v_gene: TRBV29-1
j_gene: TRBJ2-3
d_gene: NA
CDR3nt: TGCAGCGCTAGCCGGGACCAACTTGACACAGATACGCAGTATTTT
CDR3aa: CSASRDQLDTDTQYF

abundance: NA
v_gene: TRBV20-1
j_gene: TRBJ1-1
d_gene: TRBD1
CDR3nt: TGCAGTGCTAGGAAAGAGGGGGCGGGGACTGAAGCTTTCTTT
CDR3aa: CSARKEGAGTEAFF

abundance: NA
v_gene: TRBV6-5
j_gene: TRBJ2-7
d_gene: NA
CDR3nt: TGTGCCAGCAGTTCCCCAAACAGCGTTGGCGAGCAGTACTTC
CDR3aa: CASSSPNSVGEQYF